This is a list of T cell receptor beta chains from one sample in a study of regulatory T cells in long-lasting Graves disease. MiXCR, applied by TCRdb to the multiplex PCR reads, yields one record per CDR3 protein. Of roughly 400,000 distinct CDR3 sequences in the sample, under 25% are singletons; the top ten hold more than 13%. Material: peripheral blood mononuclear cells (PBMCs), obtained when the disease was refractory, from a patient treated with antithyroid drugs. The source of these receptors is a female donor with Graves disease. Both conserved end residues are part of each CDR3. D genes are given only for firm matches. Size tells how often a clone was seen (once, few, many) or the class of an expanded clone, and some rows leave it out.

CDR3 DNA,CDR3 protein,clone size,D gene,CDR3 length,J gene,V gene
TGTGCCAGCAGTTCACAGGAGTCTGGGGCCAACGTCCTGACTTTC,CASSSQESGANVLTF,many,-,15,TRBJ2-6,TRBV6-5
TGCGCCAGCAGCCTGTCCGGGACCAGAAATGAAAAACTGTTTTTT,CASSLSGTRNEKLFF,-,-,15,TRBJ1-4,TRBV4-1
TGTGCCAGCAGCGAAGGGCCTGAGGCGACCCAGTACTTC,CASSEGPEATQYF,many,-,13,TRBJ2-5,TRBV11-2
TGTGCCAGCAGCTTAGCCAGGGGGGGAGAGACCCAGTACTTC,CASSLARGGETQYF,many,-,14,TRBJ2-5,TRBV7-9
TGTGCCTGTCGGGGAAGGGAGACTTTGAACACTGAAGCTTTCTTT,CACRGRETLNTEAFF,-,-,15,TRBJ1-1,TRBV30
TGTGCCAGCTCCGTCCACCTGAACACTGAAGCTTTCTTT,CASSVHLNTEAFF,many,-,13,TRBJ1-1,TRBV18
TGTGCCAGTAGTGACGGAGCCCGGGGAGCTTTCTTT,CASSDGARGAFF,-,-,12,TRBJ1-1,TRBV19
TGTGCCAGCAGCTTGGTTAGGGCGTACGAGCAGTACTTC,CASSLVRAYEQYF,few,-,13,TRBJ2-7,TRBV5-6
TGTGCCAGCAGCTTAAAGGCGGGACAGGGGGGCTACGAGCAGTACTTC,CASSLKAGQGGYEQYF,few,TRBD1,16,TRBJ2-7,TRBV7-9
TGTGCCAGCAGTTTTACGAAACAAGAGACCCAGTACTTC,CASSFTKQETQYF,many,-,13,TRBJ2-5,TRBV28
TGTGCCAGCAGGCCGCAGGGTATTAGCAATCAGCCCCAGCATTTT,CASRPQGISNQPQHF,-,-,15,TRBJ1-5,TRBV12-3/TRBV12-4
TGTGCCAGCAGCCGCACCGTAGGCAGGGGGCCCTCCTACGAGCAGTACTTC,CASSRTVGRGPSYEQYF,-,TRBD1,17,TRBJ2-7,TRBV3-1
TGTGCCAGCAGCTCCTCAGGGGGGACGGGTGAGACCCAGTACTTC,CASSSSGGTGETQYF,many,-,15,TRBJ2-5,TRBV11-2
TGTGCCAGCAGCCAAGCTAGGGGGGCTAGCGAGCAGTACTTC,CASSQARGASEQYF,few,-,14,TRBJ2-7,TRBV3-1
TGTGCCAGCAGAGTCGGCTCGGTGACTTTCTTT,CASRVGSVTFF,-,-,11,TRBJ1-1,TRBV27
TGCAGCGCCGGTGACACATACTATGGCGCTAATGAGCAGTTCTTC,CSAGDTYYGANEQFF,-,-,15,TRBJ2-1,TRBV29-1
TGCAGCGCGGACAGGGCGAACACTGAAGCTTTCTTT,CSADRANTEAFF,few,TRBD1,12,TRBJ1-1,TRBV29-1
TGTGCCAGCGGGGGGGAAGCTTTCTTT,CASGGEAFF,many,-,9,TRBJ1-1,TRBV2
TGTGCCAGCAGGCAAGGAGGACGGCCAGGGAATGGCTACACCTTC,CASRQGGRPGNGYTF,few,-,15,TRBJ1-2,TRBV3-1
TGCAGTGCTGCAGACTGGACTAGTCACTACGAGCAGTACTTC,CSAADWTSHYEQYF,few,TRBD2,14,TRBJ2-7,TRBV20-1
TGCAGTGCTTACCAGGGAAATCAGGGCTATGGCTACACCTTC,CSAYQGNQGYGYTF,few,-,14,TRBJ1-2,TRBV20-1
TGCAGTGCAAAGGCATGGGGGGTAATTACTGAAGCTTTCTTT,CSAKAWGVITEAFF,-,-,14,TRBJ1-1,TRBV20-1
TGTGCCAGCAGTGACACGCGGGGCCCTTACGAGCAGTACTTC,CASSDTRGPYEQYF,few,-,14,TRBJ2-7,TRBV25-1
TGTGCCAGCAGCTTAACCAGAGGAACCGGGGAGCTGTTTTTT,CASSLTRGTGELFF,many,-,14,TRBJ2-2,TRBV7-3
TGCAGTGCTAGAGACCCTGGAGGGGTTAACTGGGAGCTGTTTTTT,CSARDPGGVNWELFF,-,-,15,TRBJ2-2,TRBV20-1
TGTGCCAGCAGTTCAGAAAGCGGGAGGACCCACGAGCAGTACTTC,CASSSESGRTHEQYF,few,TRBD2,15,TRBJ2-7,TRBV6-5
TGTGCCAGCAGCTTTCTGCCGAGTCCGGGACAGGCGAATTCACCCCTCCACTTT,CASSFLPSPGQANSPLHF,-,TRBD1,18,TRBJ1-6,TRBV5-6
TGCGCCAGCAGCCAAGGGTTAGCCACCCTAGAGGGCTACACCTTC,CASSQGLATLEGYTF,few,-,15,TRBJ1-2,TRBV4-1
TGTGCCAGCAGTTTCAGTTTCTTGCAGGGCTACACCTTC,CASSFSFLQGYTF,many,-,13,TRBJ1-2,TRBV28
TGTGCCAGCAGTGGTGCCCTGCGGGCGGGACGCGCTCCGGACATGTACGAGCAGTACTTC,CASSGALRAGRAPDMYEQYF,many,-,20,TRBJ2-7,TRBV6-1
TGTGCCATCAGTGCGGGGCAATACGAGCAGTACTTC,CAISAGQYEQYF,many,-,12,TRBJ2-7,TRBV10-3
TGTGCCAGCAGCTCTACCGGGACAGGGAAGTACAATGAGCAGTTCTTC,CASSSTGTGKYNEQFF,few,TRBD1,16,TRBJ2-1,TRBV5-1
TGTGCCACCAGCAGACTGGGGACAGGGACTGAAGCTTTCTTT,CATSRLGTGTEAFF,-,TRBD1,14,TRBJ1-1,TRBV15
TGTGCCAGCAGCGACACCGACACTGAAGCTTTCTTT,CASSDTDTEAFF,few,-,12,TRBJ1-1,TRBV6-1
TGTGCCAGCAGCTTAAGGAGAGGGGATACGCAGTATTTT,CASSLRRGDTQYF,-,-,13,TRBJ2-3,TRBV7-3
TGCAGTGGCGGGGACAGTAACACAGATACGCAGTATTTT,CSGGDSNTDTQYF,-,-,13,TRBJ2-3,TRBV20-1
TGCGCCAGCAGCTTGAACGCTCTGGAAGGCTACACCTTC,CASSLNALEGYTF,many,-,13,TRBJ1-2,TRBV5-1
TGTGCCAGCAGCTTCGTAGGGGGCAGTCAGCCCCAGCATTTT,CASSFVGGSQPQHF,many,TRBD1,14,TRBJ1-5,TRBV11-2
TGTGCCAGCAGCGACGTACCCCAAGAGACCCAGTACTTC,CASSDVPQETQYF,many,-,13,TRBJ2-5,TRBV10-2
TGTGCCAGCAGTTACGATGGGACAGAAGGTTCTTATAGCAATCAGCCCCAGCATTTT,CASSYDGTEGSYSNQPQHF,few,TRBD1,19,TRBJ1-5,TRBV6-2/TRBV6-3